The sequence of this TCR beta chain was determined in a study of beta chain features in type 1 diabetes. Study-wide results and caveats: Sequencing used cDNA, and cells with high TCR expression could therefore be over-represented.

All of the isolated RNA was reverse transcribed, so expressed TCRB transcripts were sequenced. Method: immunoSEQ multiplex PCR; TCRdb's copy keeps in-frame clones and lacks some. The profile covers 250,000 or so clones, with around 68% appearing a single time and around 0.05% taken by the ten largest. The germline V gene has CDR1 GTSNPN and CDR2 SVGIG (reference sequence). The CDR3 consists of 16 residues. Trimming removed 2 bases at V and 0 bases at J, with 13 bases between. Of note for this clone: As yet, its antigen is unknown.

The chain employs TRBV30 and TRBJ2-2, with TRBD1 as a possible D gene (6 bases). The sequencing input was naive CD4+ T cells from blood. The sequence was obtained from a man younger than 45 in good health. DNA for the CDR3: TGTGCCTGGAGTAAACTGAGACAGGCGAACACCGGGGAGCTGTTTTTT. Its translation is CAWSKLRQANTGELFF.